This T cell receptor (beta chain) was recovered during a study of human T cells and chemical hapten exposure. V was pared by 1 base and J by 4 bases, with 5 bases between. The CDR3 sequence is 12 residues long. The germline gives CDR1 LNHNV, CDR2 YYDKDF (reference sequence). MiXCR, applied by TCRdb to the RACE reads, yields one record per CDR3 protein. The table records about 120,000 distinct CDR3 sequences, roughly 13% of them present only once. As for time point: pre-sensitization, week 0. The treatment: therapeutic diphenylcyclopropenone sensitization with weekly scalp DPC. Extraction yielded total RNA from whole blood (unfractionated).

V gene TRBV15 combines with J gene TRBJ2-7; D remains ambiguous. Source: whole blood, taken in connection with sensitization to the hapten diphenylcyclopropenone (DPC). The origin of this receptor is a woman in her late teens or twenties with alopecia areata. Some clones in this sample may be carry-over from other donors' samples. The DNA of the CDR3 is TGTGCCACCAGCAGAGGTGTATACGAGCAGTACTTC. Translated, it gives CATSRGVYEQYF.